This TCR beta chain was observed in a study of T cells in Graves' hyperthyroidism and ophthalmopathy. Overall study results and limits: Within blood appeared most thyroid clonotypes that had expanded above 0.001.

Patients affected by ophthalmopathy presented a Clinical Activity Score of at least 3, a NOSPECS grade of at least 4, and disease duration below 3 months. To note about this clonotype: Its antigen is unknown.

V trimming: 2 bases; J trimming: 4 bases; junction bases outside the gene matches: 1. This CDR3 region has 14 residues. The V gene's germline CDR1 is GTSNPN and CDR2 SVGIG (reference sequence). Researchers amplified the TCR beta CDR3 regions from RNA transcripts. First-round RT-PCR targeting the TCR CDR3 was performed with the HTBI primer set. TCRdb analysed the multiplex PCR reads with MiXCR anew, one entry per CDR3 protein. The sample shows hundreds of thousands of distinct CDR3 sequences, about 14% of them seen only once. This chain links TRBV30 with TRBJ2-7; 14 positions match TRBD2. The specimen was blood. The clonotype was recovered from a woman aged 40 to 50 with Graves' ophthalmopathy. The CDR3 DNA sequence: TGTGCCTGGAGTAGACTAGCGGGAGGGTACGAGCAGTACTTC. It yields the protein CAWSRLAGGYEQYF.